Presented here are 5 T cell receptor beta chains from one specimen sequenced in a study of blood T cells in healthy people across ages. Combining a sample-barcoded 5' primer with a J-beta primer mix, a second PCR ran for 7 to 11 cycles. TCRdb itself ran the 5' RACE reads through MiXCR, one entry per CDR3 protein. Of about 640,000 distinct CDR3 sequences listed, about 53% are singletons. Input material: blood. Receptor source: a man between 60 and 75 years old in good health.

There are a few counts of this clonotype. This chain links TRBV7-8 with TRBJ2-1; D possibly corresponds to TRBD2 (5 bases). V was trimmed by 4 bases and J by 3 bases, leaving 19 bases between them. Germline V lookup: CDR1 SGHVS, CDR2 FQNEAQ. The CDR3 runs 17 residues. As DNA, the CDR3 is TGTGCCAGCAGCTCGCCCCCCGGTCTCGGGGTCTACAATGAGCAGTTCTTC. Translation gives CASSSPPGLGVYNEQFF.

This clonotype came up a few times. V gene TRBV12-3 or TRBV12-4 combines with J gene TRBJ2-3; weak D call: TRBD2 (6 bases). The CDR3 is 13 residues long. V was shortened by 6 bases and J by 5 bases, with 12 bases between the two germline ends. CDR3 nucleotide sequence: TGTGCCAGCAGCCGCGTGGGGGGAGATACGCAGTATTTT. This encodes CASSRVGGDTQYF.

The chain employs TRBV27 and TRBJ2-1; weak D call: TRBD2 (7 bases). The V and J ends lost 9 bases and 7 bases respectively, with 13 bases between them. Germline V gene data show CDR1 as MNHEY and CDR2 as SMNVEV (reference sequence). CDR3 length: 12 residues. CDR3 sequence reads: CARGGGRNEQFF. As DNA, the CDR3 is TGTGCCAGAGGGGGAGGGAGGAATGAGCAGTTCTTC.

The rearrangement links TRBV7-2 to TRBJ2-3, with 12 bases identical to TRBD2. The CDR3 contains 17 residues. Germline trimming cut 2 bases from V and 0 bases from J; bases unmatched to any gene: 3. The germline V gene encodes CDR1 SGHTA and CDR2 FQGNSA. CDR3: CASSLRLAGVSTDTQYF. The CDR3 DNA follows: TGTGCCAGCAGCTTACGACTAGCGGGAGTAAGCACAGATACGCAGTATTTT. Variable domain in full (rest from reference TRBV7-2 and TRBJ2-3): GAGVSQSPSNKVTEKGKDVELRCDPISGHTALYWYRQSLGQGLEFLIYFQGNSAPDKSGLPSDRFSAERTGGSVSTLTIQRTQQEDSAVYLCASSLRLAGVSTDTQYFGPGTRLTVL.

The chain is built from TRBV4-1 and TRBJ1-5, with unresolved D. Trimming pared 3 bases from V and 7 bases from J, leaving 10 bases between. This CDR3 is built from 13 residues. Germline loops: CDR1 MGHRA, CDR2 YSYEKL. The CDR3 protein is CASSQGLRQPQHF. Here the CDR3 DNA reads TGCGCCAGCAGCCAGGGCCTTAGGCAGCCCCAGCATTTT.